Shown below are 10 T cell receptor beta chains from a single sample sequenced in a study of beta chain features in type 1 diabetes. Of the isolated RNA, all was reverse transcribed, and so the sequenced material was expressed TCRB transcripts. Libraries were prepared by immunoSEQ multiplex PCR; TCRdb keeps only in-frame clonotypes and omits some of them. The sample has about 320,000 clones; less than 15% are singletons. The sequenced material came from central memory CD4+ T cells from blood. The receptors derive from a man younger than 40 in good health.

The V and J genes are TRBV7-9 and TRBJ2-2; D is undetermined. Germline CDR1 reads SEHNR; CDR2 reads FQNEAQ (reference sequence). The CDR3 extends over 13 amino acids. V was trimmed by 1 base and J by 9 bases, leaving 9 bases between them. The CDR3 loop reads CASSLGLHRELFF. DNA for the CDR3: TGTGCCAGCAGCTTAGGACTCCACCGGGAGCTGTTTTTT.

This clone was picked up a small number of times. The chain recombines TRBV7-2 with TRBJ2-1; 9 nucleotides agree with TRBD1. The length of the CDR3 is 15 residues. V was clipped by 4 bases and J by 7 bases; unmatched bases: 8. Germline V CDR1 and CDR2: SGHTA, FQGNSA. The CDR3 here is CASSSSGQGRNEQFF. DNA for the CDR3: TGTGCCAGCAGCTCCTCGGGACAGGGTAGGAATGAGCAGTTCTTC.

The V gene is TRBV7-8, the J gene TRBJ2-1; D is unclear. The germline gives CDR1 SGHVS, CDR2 FQNEAQ. V shed 1 base and J shed 0 bases, with 10 bases lying between them. CDR3 length: 16 residues. The CDR3 protein is CASSLVRRNSYNEQFF. CDR3 in DNA: TGTGCCAGCAGCTTAGTACGGAGAAACTCCTACAATGAGCAGTTCTTC.

The chain links TRBV20-1 to TRBJ1-2, with no clear D. This CDR3 comprises 11 residues. V was pared by 6 bases and J by 3 bases, with 8 bases between. The germline gives CDR1 DFQATT, CDR2 SNEGSKA (reference sequence). CDR3 coding DNA: TGCAGTGCCAACTCCCACTATGGCTACACCTTC. It codes for CSANSHYGYTF.

The CDR3 sequence: CASSTDSNQPQHF. The CDR3 DNA reads as TGTGCCAGTAGTACCGACAGTAATCAGCCCCAGCATTTT. The rearrangement links TRBV19 to TRBJ1-5; perhaps TRBD1 as D (5 bases). V lost 4 bases to trimming and J lost 4 bases, with 8 bases between them. CDR1 and CDR2 from the germline V gene are LNHDA and SQIVND (reference sequence). This CDR3 is built from 13 residues.

The chain employs TRBV5-6 and TRBJ1-2; TRBD1 agrees at 7 bases. The V and J ends lost 1 base and 8 bases, in that order; junction bases with no gene match: 8. From germline, CDR1 is SGHDT and CDR2 YYEEEE. The CDR3 has 14 amino acids. The CDR3 DNA follows: TGTGCCAGCAGCTTGACAGGGGAGGGTTACGGCTACACCTTC. This encodes CASSLTGEGYGYTF.

This clone occurred a few times. The chain employs TRBV6-5 and TRBJ1-1, with TRBD1 as a possible D gene (6 bases). Germline CDR1 is MNHEY and CDR2 is SVGAGI. This CDR3 comprises 15 residues. V dropped 6 bases and J dropped 3 bases, with 17 bases sitting between them. Here the CDR3 DNA reads TGTGCCAGCAGCATGGCAGGGGTGAGGCACACTGAAGCTTTCTTT. Its translation: CASSMAGVRHTEAFF.

This clone has more than one count but fewer than ten. The V and J genes are TRBV4-2 and TRBJ1-1; D unclear. Trimming took 3 bases from V and 5 from J, leaving 10 bases between them. Germline V CDR1 and CDR2: LGHNA, YNFKEQ. The length of the CDR3 is 13 residues. The CDR3: CASSHTGRTEAFF. As DNA, the CDR3 is TGTGCCAGCAGCCATACGGGTAGGACTGAAGCTTTCTTT.

This clone was detected a few times. This chain links TRBV18 with TRBJ1-1, with a tentative D call TRBD1 (5 bases). This CDR3 region has 18 residues. CDR1 and CDR2 from the germline V gene are KGHSH and LQKENI. Trimming left V 0 bases short and J 1 base short, with 18 bases between. The CDR3 DNA reads TGTGCCAGCTCACCACCGACTATAATAGGGACGAGGAACACTGAAGCTTTCTTT. Protein: CASSPPTIIGTRNTEAFF.

This clone was found many times. The chain joins TRBV19 to TRBJ2-7, with 10 bases that match TRBD2. CDR1 is LNHDA, CDR2 SQIVND, per germline (reference sequence). This CDR3 is 19 amino acids long. V lost 10 bases to trimming and J lost 1 base; unmatched junction nucleotides: 22. This CDR3 reads CAKSPLREREGQRSYEQYV. The CDR3 DNA reads TGTGCCAAGTCCCCTTTGCGTGAGCGGGAGGGCCAACGGTCCTACGAGCAGTACGTC.